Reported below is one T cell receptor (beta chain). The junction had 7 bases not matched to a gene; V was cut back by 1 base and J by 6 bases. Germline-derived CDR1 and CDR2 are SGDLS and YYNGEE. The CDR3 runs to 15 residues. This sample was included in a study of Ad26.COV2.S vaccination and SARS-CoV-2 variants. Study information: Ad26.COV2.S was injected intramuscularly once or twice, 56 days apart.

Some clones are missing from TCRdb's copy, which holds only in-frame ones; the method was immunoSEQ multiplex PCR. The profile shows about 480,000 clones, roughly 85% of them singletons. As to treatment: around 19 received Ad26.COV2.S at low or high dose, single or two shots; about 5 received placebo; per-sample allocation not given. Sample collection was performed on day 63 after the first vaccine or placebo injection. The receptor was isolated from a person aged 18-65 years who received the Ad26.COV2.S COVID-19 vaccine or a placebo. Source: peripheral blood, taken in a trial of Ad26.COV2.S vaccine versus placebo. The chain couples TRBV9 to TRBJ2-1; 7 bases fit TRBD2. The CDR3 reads CASSVTGTTLNEQFF. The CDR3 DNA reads TGTGCCAGCAGCGTAACCGGGACTACGCTCAATGAGCAGTTCTTC.